The present T cell receptor (beta chain) was sequenced within a study of cytomegalovirus exposure and HLA in healthy donors (dated by TCRdb to about 2017). Context from the whole study: An earlier analysis of several hundred of the donors reported approximately 260 Gb of sequence data and some 110 million unique TCR beta sequences obtained from roughly 180 million T cells. The study profiled the T cell repertoires of approximately 700 subjects by immunosequencing and related them to cytomegalovirus serostatus. Besides the first cohort of some 670 subjects, a separate validation cohort made up of over a hundred different subjects was used. In a later genetic analysis, genome-wide SNP genotypes for about three fifths of the roughly 670 donors were used, and that subset was treated as a discovery cohort. Roughly 5 DR-DQ haplotypes were treated as single units for association and clustering because of strong linkage in the cohort. Across 398 genotyped donors of the cohort, an average of roughly 200,000 unique TCR beta nucleotide sequences per donor were sequenced, and approximately 19% of those sequences were non-productive. To decide whether each TCR beta V gene segment behaved as functional or pseudogenic, an earlier analysis of 587 of the donors relied on high-throughput TCR beta sequencing. HLA typing covered class I and class II loci at four-digit resolution. A later analysis re-analyzed previously published TCR beta repertoires from roughly 630 donors and added high-resolution HLA genotyping to study TCR occurrence patterns. Rather than drawing on any new phenotypic data, the later analysis identified candidate immune exposures from TCR beta sequences and the way those sequences occurred across donors. Of the 300 to 400 genotyped donors, 65% to 90% fell in the genetic ancestry cluster associated with self-reported Caucasian donors. The number of typed donors differed by locus: roughly 620-630 for A, B, C, DRB1 and DQB1; 522 for DQA1; over 600 for DPA1; and about 450 for DPB1. To predict cytomegalovirus infection status, the study brought together high-throughput TCR immunosequencing, statistical association of individual TCRs with disease status, and machine learning. The study was designed to test whether signatures of past pathogen exposure could be identified by cataloging public T cell receptors. An early release that covered 640 HLA-typed donors contained approximately 300 gigabases of sequencing data and tens of millions of unique TCR sequences. Donor age, sex, ethnicity and CMV serostatus were compiled alongside the repertoire data. Every repertoire in the discovery cohort had been generated on one and the same sequencing platform.

Broader findings and caveats from the paper: It was suggested by the authors that the approach could potentially be generalized to other disease states and immunological phenotypes. In vitro tests confirmed that a few of the cytomegalovirus-associated TCR beta chains recognize cytomegalovirus antigens. When HLA alleles, especially DR and DQ, strongly co-occurred, TCR associations were difficult to assign to individual alleles. Compared with equally common non-associated chains, HLA-associated TCR beta chains in a later analysis were more clonally expanded and had lower generation probabilities. The earlier analysis of some 560 of the donors excluded 15 to 20 rarely observed V segments, including chromosome 9 orphons, because counts were too low. Linkage disequilibrium might explain the correlated functional status among segregating V segments, but an unknown experimental factor could not be excluded. V-gene and J-gene trimming of TCR beta chains was associated with a missense DCLRE1C variant in a later genetic analysis, and the association was replicated in an independent cohort. Only TCR beta chains were sequenced in this cohort, and the absence of alpha or paired-chain data limited detectable features. Sequencing depth was assumed to be roughly uniform across donors in the presence/absence analyses, though that assumption may not hold. A cluster of highly shared sequence variants was judged likely to represent a technical artifact of the sequencing pipeline. A further reported finding was that TCR beta sequences accurately predicted the HLA-A and HLA-B alleles for most subjects in the first cohort. According to a later genetic analysis, donors in an Asian-associated ancestry cluster had fewer N-insertions in productive TCRs than the approximately 700-donor mean. According to a later analysis, most CMV-associated TCR beta chains appeared to be HLA-restricted, and the HLA associations seemed to be driven largely by CMV exposure. Because HLA typing was missing for some donors at each locus, association tests included only the typed subset. The only immune exposure information available for the cohort was CMV serostatus. Several of the top co-occurrence clusters appeared to be linked to parvovirus B19, influenza, CMV and Epstein-Barr virus, according to a later analysis. The classifier was reported to diagnose cytomegalovirus status with high specificity and sensitivity in both the original and validation cohorts. In a later analysis, the rate of TCR association differed among HLA loci, with DRB1 alleles having the most associated TCRs and HLA-C alleles having the fewest. At a false discovery rate of 0.05, a later analysis linked about 16,000 TCR beta sequences to specific HLA alleles. The study gave a list of over 150 TCR beta chains associated with cytomegalovirus. While some public TCRs were present in many individuals, most TCR sequences turned up only very rarely across donors. Broadly in line with IMGT annotations, most TCR beta V segments showed up in productive rearrangements about 90% or about 30% of the time in an earlier analysis of several hundred of the donors.

The cohort consisted of some 730 healthy bone marrow donors. All cohort members were sampled while nominally healthy, although unrecorded immune exposures were likely present. The donor tested CMV seronegative, placing the donor among the 350 or so seronegative members of the cohort. Each donor provided a peripheral blood sample, and peripheral blood mononuclear cells were used for TCR beta sequencing. Genomic DNA extraction from the blood cell samples was performed with the Qiagen DNeasy Blood Extraction Kit. The library was generated by the immunoSEQ multiplex PCR assay. The multiplex PCR relied on a mix of 60 forward primers for TCR Vbeta segments and 13 reverse primers for TCR Jbeta segments. A multiplex PCR assay on genomic DNA amplified the CDR3 region of rearranged TCR beta genes. The amplified TCR beta libraries were sequenced on the Illumina HiSeq System as 87-base-pair reads. In the paper's pipeline: A later analysis counted about 80 million unique TCR beta chains across the 600 to 850 repertoires, and some 11 million of these chains were shared by at least two donors. A nearest-neighbor algorithm error-corrected the raw reads and collapsed the reads into unique sequences, merging closely related sequences to remove PCR and sequencing errors. V, D and J gene segments were assigned by aligning CDR3 sequences to IMGT reference sequences. For a sequence to be retained, a match of at least six nucleotides to both a V gene segment and a J gene segment was required. Rearrangements were classified as productive when the CDR3 lacked stop codons and remained in frame with V and J, and all other rearrangements were classified as non-productive. CDR3 was defined according to IMGT convention as the region running from the second conserved V-encoded cysteine to the conserved J-encoded phenylalanine. In an earlier analysis of more than 550 of the donors, sequences lacking an unambiguous match to a single V gene segment were excluded. In an earlier analysis of several hundred of the donors, V segments were called functional above 56.7% productive rearrangements and were called segregating when the between-donor standard deviation exceeded 5%. A statistical classification framework was developed to diagnose cytomegalovirus status using the catalog of TCR beta chain sequences. A later analysis assigned V and J genes by comparing TCR nucleotide sequences with IMGT/GENE-DB human TR gene sequences. A later analysis assigned CDR3 sequences and most-parsimonious VDJ recombination scenarios with the TCRdist pipeline. In a later analysis, every TCR beta chain was defined by the combination of its CDR3 amino acid sequence and its V-gene family, and reads without a unique V-gene family were dropped. A later analysis removed 500 to 600 highly shared, low-generation-probability nucleotide sequences to deal with suspected cross-contamination and a sequencing artifact. A later analysis calculated a clonal expansion index for each public chain from normalized within-repertoire ranks of inferred template counts. In a later analysis, generation probabilities were computed with a VDJ recombination model fitted to out-of-frame rearrangements, and the resulting probabilities were checked against IGoR. A later analysis scored TCR-TCR, TCR-HLA and TCR-CMV co-occurrence with hypergeometric tests, applying a repertoire-size bias correction to TCR pairs. To estimate false discovery rates, a later analysis permuted the HLA or CMV assignments 20 times. In a later analysis, co-occurring TCRs were grouped with DBSCAN, and TCRdist sequence similarity was added when clustering was performed within HLA-allele-positive subsets. Repertoires with fewer than 30,000 or more than 120,000 public chains, plus five repertoires with anomalous nucleotide sharing, were excluded from co-occurrence clustering. Held by TCRdb, this immuneACCESS table contains in-frame sequences only and omits some clones. Under half of the omission traces to an unresolved V gene where checked; the cause of the rest is unknown. D and trimming were read from the DNA, whereas the V and J calls and clone size are those reported in that table. The sample data list 70,000 to 95,000 clones, and approximately 82% of these were observed just once. About 2.2% of the sample is taken by the ten largest.

A word on this clone: Its antigen remains unidentified. One base away there is no much larger clone; base qualities are not given.

The sequence was collected from a man in his forties or fifties in good health and CMV-seronegative. Sequencing input: PBMCs.

The CDR3 protein sequence reads: CASSVGSGTVGLSVYGYTF. The sequenced DNA: TGTGCCAGCAGCGTAGGTTCGGGGACAGTGGGCCTTTCGGTCTATGGCTACACCTTC. The chain couples TRBV9 to TRBJ1-2, with 7 bases matching TRBD1. At the junction V is shortened by 0 bases and J by 4 bases; bases outside the gene matches: 18. The germline V gene sets CDR1 to SGDLS and CDR2 to YYNGEE. The CDR3 measures 19 amino acids from cysteine to phenylalanine. Of all the DNA, just the CDR3 is kept, 57 bases in frame from base 1.